This T cell receptor beta chain was observed in a study of blood T cell repertoires in COVID-19. About the research overall: Samples representing acute and convalescent COVID-19 were sourced from the United States, Italy and Spain. From T cells, B-cell-depleted T cells, or PBMCs came the material, which was cDNA or gDNA.

With 6 bases clipped from V and 3 bases from J, the junction kept 0 bases outside the gene matches. CDR1 is KGHDR, CDR2 SFDVKD, per germline. This CDR3 is built from 13 residues. Clones were read by immunoSEQ multiplex PCR, and TCRdb kept only the in-frame ones, dropping some. Of 60,000 to 65,000 clones in the sample, about four fifths were seen once. The TCR sequence derives from a human donor in a cohort sampled during active COVID-19. The genes are TRBV24-1 and TRBJ2-2, with 7 bases fitting TRBD1. Sequences were obtained from peripheral blood. Written as DNA, the CDR3 is TGTGCCACCAGTACAGGGGACACCGGGGAGCTGTTTTTT. It yields the protein CATSTGDTGELFF.